This note documents a single T cell receptor beta chain sequence. Antigen specificity is unknown. In the ViraFEST assay, antigen-specific CD4+ clonotypes were identified by expansion after peptide-pool stimulation. Culturing for 9 to 10 days preceded CD4+ T cell isolation. All vaccine recipients tested negative for nucleocapsid antibodies and had never contracted SARS-CoV-2 infection. Roughly 2.1 million PBMC were seeded per well and grown in the presence of around 10 IU/ml IL-2 and around 11 ug/ml peptides. This entry belongs to a study of vaccination effects on CD4 cells after COVID-19. Findings and caveats of the study: Clones of infection and vaccine origin contracted markedly late after vaccination.

CDR1 is SGHRS, CDR2 YFSETQ, per germline. The CDR3 covers 15 residues. Trimming cost V 0 bases and J 7 bases, with 16 bases left between them. Sequencing was performed with immunoSEQ multiplex PCR; in TCRdb, only in-frame clones are kept and a portion is missing. The data contain about 73,000 clones, 65% to 80% of them singletons. Sequenced material: CD4+ T cells from PBMCs cultured with HCoV-NL63 spike peptides, taken before COVID-19 vaccination. This receptor was identified in a human donor who received a COVID-19 vaccine. The rearrangement links TRBV5-1 to TRBJ2-5; TRBD2 might be the D (6 bases). The CDR3 loop is CASSLGQPPGGTQYF. Here the CDR3 DNA reads TGCGCCAGCAGCTTGGGACAGCCTCCCGGGGGGACCCAGTACTTC.